Each of the 23 T cell receptor beta chains below was sequenced from the same sample in a study of T cell responses to AZD1222 COVID-19 vaccine. Sequenced by immunoSEQ multiplex PCR; TCRdb stores in-frame clones only, minus some. The sample gives over 90,000 clones, approximately 89% of which show up once; more than 20% is in the top ten. Sequenced material: peripheral blood, taken on day 0 of AZD1222 vaccination. Receptor source: an adult in good health.

The V gene is TRBV9, the J gene TRBJ1-5; D remains unclear. The CDR3 loop spans 15 amino acids. CDR1 and CDR2 from the germline V gene are SGDLS and YYNGEE. V dropped 0 bases and J dropped 0 bases, with 7 bases sitting between them. DNA of the CDR3: TGTGCCAGCAGCGTAGGCATAGATAGCAATCAGCCCCAGCATTTT. This gives the protein CASSVGIDSNQPQHF.

V and J are TRBV24-1 and TRBJ1-2; D not resolved. The CDR3 runs to 14 residues. V was clipped by 4 bases and J by 8 bases, with 16 bases between them. Germline CDR1 KGHDR, CDR2 SFDVKD. CDR3 amino acids: CATSDPGLARGYTF. In DNA form, the CDR3 reads TGTGCCACCAGTGACCCAGGACTCGCTCGGGGCTACACCTTC.

In nucleotides, the CDR3 is TGTGCCACCAGTGGACGGGGCACCTACAATGAGCAGTTCTTC. Translating it yields CATSGRGTYNEQFF. The genes are TRBV24-1 and TRBJ2-1; the D call may be TRBD1 or TRBD2 (5 bases each). The germline CDR1 and CDR2 sequences are KGHDR and SFDVKD. The CDR3 is made up of 14 amino acids. The germline V and J ends were trimmed by 5 bases and 2 bases, with 9 bases remaining between them.

The chain employs TRBV19 and TRBJ1-6; a possible D gene is TRBD1 (5 bases). The CDR3 length is 17 residues. V lost 5 bases to trimming and J lost 1 base, with 15 bases between them. Per germline, CDR1 LNHDA and CDR2 SQIVND (reference sequence). The CDR3, as DNA: TGTGCCAGTAGTCCCTTCGACAGTCCGTCCTATAATTCACCCCTCCACTTT. Translating gives CASSPFDSPSYNSPLHF.

This chain links TRBV25-1 with TRBJ2-2; D gene ambiguous. The length of the CDR3 is 15 residues. Germline-derived CDR1 and CDR2 are MGHDK and SYGVNS. The ends were cut back, 3 bases at V and 2 bases at J, with 10 bases in the middle. The CDR3 here is CASSDRAFNTGELFF. The CDR3 DNA is TGTGCCAGCAGTGATAGGGCGTTCAACACCGGGGAGCTGTTTTTT.

The chain joins TRBV19 to TRBJ1-2; D not certain. Looked up from germline, CDR1 is LNHDA and CDR2 is SQIVND (reference sequence). The V gene lost 1 base and the J gene lost 2 bases, with 11 bases spanning the gap. This CDR3 has 15 amino acids. The CDR3 reads CASSIGPGSNYGYTF. The CDR3 nucleotides are TGTGCCAGTAGTATAGGCCCAGGTTCCAACTATGGCTACACCTTC.

The CDR3 DNA reads TGTGCCAGCAGGAGGGGGGGCCCGAACACTGAAGCTTTCTTT. This translates into CASRRGGPNTEAFF. The V gene is TRBV28, the J gene TRBJ1-1; D might be TRBD1 (6 bases). This CDR3 region has 14 residues. Per germline, CDR1 MDHEN and CDR2 SYDVKM. V was shortened by 6 bases and J by 1 base, with 12 bases between the two germline ends.

The V gene is TRBV27, the J gene TRBJ2-3; D call uncertain. Trimming shortened V by 2 bases and J by 6 bases, and 12 bases separated the two germline ends. Germline-derived CDR1 and CDR2 are MNHEY and SMNVEV (reference sequence). The CDR3 is 14 residues long. The CDR3 region is CASSLSLWSDTQYF. The CDR3 region has the DNA TGTGCCAGCAGTTTAAGTTTATGGTCGGATACGCAGTATTTT.

The rearrangement links TRBV10-2 to TRBJ2-1; D unclear. The V gene lost 3 bases and the J gene lost 3 bases, with 9 bases spanning the gap. In germline, CDR1 is WSHSY, CDR2 SAAADI. CDR3 length: 14 residues. CDR3 protein: CASSEQVNYNEQFF. In DNA form, the CDR3 reads TGCGCCAGCAGTGAACAAGTTAACTACAATGAGCAGTTCTTC.

The chain uses TRBV3-1 (or the pseudogene TRBV3-2) and TRBJ2-1; 10 bases line up with TRBD2. V trimming: 1 base; J trimming: 7 bases; junction bases outside the gene matches: 10. CDR3 length: 17 residues. CDR1 LGHDT and CDR2 YNNKEL come from the germline V gene (reference sequence). The CDR3 spells CASSQARSGGAVNEQFF. The CDR3 region has the DNA TGTGCCAGCAGCCAAGCCCGAAGCGGGGGGGCGGTTAATGAGCAGTTCTTC.

A remark on this clone: The junction does not match germline at one end; this may be a read error. V gene TRBV19 combines with J gene TRBJ2-7; D possibly uses TRBD1 or TRBD2 (5 bases each). Germline V lookup: CDR1 LNHDA, CDR2 SQIVND (reference sequence). This CDR3 is 15 amino acids long. The CDR3 DNA follows: TGCGCCAGTAGTCCCCTCCGGGACGGGTCCTACGAGCAGTACTTC. Its protein product is CASSPLRDGSYEQYF.

V is TRBV28 and J is TRBJ2-7; TRBD2 matches at 11 bases. The CDR3 totals 16 residues. Germline trimming cut 1 base from V and 2 bases from J; bases unmatched to any gene: 4. Germline assignment: CDR1 MDHEN and CDR2 SYDVKM. In nucleotides, the CDR3 is TGTGCCAGCAGTTTATTAGCGGGAGGGCCTCCCTACGAGCAGTACTTC. Translated, it gives CASSLLAGGPPYEQYF. Variable domain in full (rest from reference TRBV28 and TRBJ2-7): DVKVTQSSRYLVKRTGEKVFLECVQDMDHENMFWYRQDPGLGLRLIYFSYDVKMKEKGDIPEGYSVSREKKERFSLILESASTNQTSMYLCASSLLAGGPPYEQYFGPGTRLTVT.

V and J are TRBV25-1 and TRBJ2-7; a possible D gene is TRBD1 (6 bases). The CDR3 is 13 residues long. V was cut by 6 bases and J by 1 base, with 10 bases left in between. Germline-derived CDR1 and CDR2 are MGHDK and SYGVNS. In nucleotides, the CDR3 is TGTGCCAGCAGCCGACAGGATTCCTACGAGCAGTACTTC. Translation: CASSRQDSYEQYF.

This clone appeared a single time. The V and J genes are TRBV19 and TRBJ1-5; tentatively, D is TRBD1 (5 bases). The CDR3 covers 15 residues. V was pared by 3 bases and J by 0 bases, with 9 bases between. CDR1 LNHDA and CDR2 SQIVND come from the germline V gene (reference sequence). CDR3 in amino acids: CASSMGDYSNQPQHF. The CDR3, as DNA: TGTGCCAGTAGTATGGGGGACTATAGCAATCAGCCCCAGCATTTT.

The chain recombines TRBV5-1 with TRBJ2-1; TRBD1 matches 11 bases. CDR3 length: 17 amino acids. The germline V gene encodes CDR1 SGHRS and CDR2 YFSETQ. Trimming at V came to 3 bases and at J to 0 bases, leaving 5 bases not matched to a gene. CDR3: CASSSLGTGGSYNEQFF. DNA for the CDR3: TGCGCCAGCAGCTCGCTCGGGACAGGGGGCTCCTACAATGAGCAGTTCTTC. Using reference TRBV5-1 and TRBJ2-1 for the parts outside the CDR3, the full variable domain is KAGVTQTPRYLIKTRGQQVTLSCSPISGHRSVSWYQQTPGQGLQFLFEYFSETQRNKGNFPGRFSGRQFSNSRSEMNVSTLELGDSALYLCASSSLGTGGSYNEQFFGPGTRLTVL.

The rearrangement uses TRBV18 and TRBJ2-1; TRBD2 matches 8 bases. The CDR3 covers 16 residues. The V gene end was trimmed by 3 bases and the J gene end by 5 bases; junction bases not matched to a gene: 9. Germline lookup yields CDR1 KGHSH and CDR2 LQKENI. DNA for the CDR3: TGTGCCAGCTCACCCCTAGGACTAGCTGTAGACAATGAGCAGTTCTTC. Translated: CASSPLGLAVDNEQFF. Combining the CDR3 with reference TRBV18 and TRBJ2-1 gives the whole variable domain NAGVMQNPRHLVRRRGQEARLRCSPMKGHSHVYWYRQLPEEGLKFMVYLQKENIIDESGMPKERFSAEFPKEGPSILRIQQVVRGDSAAYFCASSPLGLAVDNEQFFGPGTRLTVL.

The rearrangement uses TRBV7-6 and TRBJ2-1, with TRBD2 matching 14 bases. Germline lookup yields CDR1 SGHVS and CDR2 FNYEAQ. CDR3 length equals 16 residues. With 6 bases clipped from V and 7 bases from J, the junction kept 8 bases outside the gene matches. Here the CDR3 DNA reads TGTGCCAGCAGTCGCGGACTAGCGGGGGGTGGAAATGAGCAGTTCTTC. It yields the protein CASSRGLAGGGNEQFF.

V usage is TRBV7-6 and J usage is TRBJ2-5; 11 nucleotides match TRBD1. V shed 0 bases and J 7 bases; nucleotides not matched to a gene: 4. Germline CDR1 reads SGHVS; CDR2 reads FNYEAQ. There are 15 residues in the CDR3. In nucleotides, the CDR3 is TGTGCCAGCAGCTTAGCGGGACAGGGGGATCTGACCCAGTACTTC. Translating gives CASSLAGQGDLTQYF.

This clone was seen just once. The chain employs TRBV12-3 or TRBV12-4 and TRBJ1-5; the D is unclear. V was trimmed by 5 bases and J by 4 bases, leaving 9 bases between them. The CDR3 spans 13 residues. The CDR3 bases are TGTGCCAGCAGTCATACAGTGAATCAGCCCCAGCATTTT. Its protein is CASSHTVNQPQHF.

V usage is TRBV7-9 and J usage is TRBJ2-3; 7 nucleotides match TRBD1. The CDR3 has 14 residues. The V segment lost 5 bases and the J segment 3 bases; nucleotides outside the gene matches: 5. Germline assignment: CDR1 SEHNR and CDR2 FQNEAQ (reference sequence). The CDR3 nucleotides read TGTGCCAGCAGCGGACAGGTTACAACAGATACGCAGTATTTT. Its protein product is CASSGQVTTDTQYF.

The chain recombines TRBV29-1 with TRBJ2-1, with TRBD2 identical over 9 bases. J gave up 10 bases and V 4 bases, and 11 bases lay outside the gene matches. Germline values: CDR1 SQVTM, CDR2 ANQGSEA. This CDR3 is 14 amino acids long. The CDR3 coding sequence is TGCAGCGTTGTTTGGTCTAGCGGGGTGACAGAGCAGTTCTTC. It encodes CSVVWSSGVTEQFF.

This chain links TRBV19 with TRBJ2-7, with 7 bases identical to TRBD2. This CDR3 has 13 residues. From germline, CDR1 is LNHDA and CDR2 SQIVND (reference sequence). The ends lost 1 base at V and 6 bases at J; junction bases unmatched: 3. CDR3 residues: CASSIVIAGEQYF. The CDR3 DNA sequence: TGTGCCAGTAGTATAGTTATAGCGGGCGAGCAGTACTTC.

The chain has TRBV6-1 and TRBJ1-5, with D unclear. The germline CDR1 and CDR2 sequences are MNHNS and SASEGT. This CDR3 spans 15 amino acids. V was cut by 1 base and J by 3 bases, with 10 bases left in between. The CDR3 loop reads CASSEVGGPNQPQHF. In nucleotides, the CDR3 is TGTGCCAGCAGTGAAGTGGGCGGCCCCAATCAGCCCCAGCATTTT.